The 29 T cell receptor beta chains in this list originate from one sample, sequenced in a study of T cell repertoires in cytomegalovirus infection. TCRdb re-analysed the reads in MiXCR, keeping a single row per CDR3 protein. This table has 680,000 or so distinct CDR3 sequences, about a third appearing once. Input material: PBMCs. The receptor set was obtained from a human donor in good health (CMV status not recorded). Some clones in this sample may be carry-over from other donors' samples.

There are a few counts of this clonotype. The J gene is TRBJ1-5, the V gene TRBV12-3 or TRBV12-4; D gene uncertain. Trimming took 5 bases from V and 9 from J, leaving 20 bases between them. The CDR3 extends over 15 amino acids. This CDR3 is CASSLKGSGMWPQHF. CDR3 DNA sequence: TGTGCCAGCAGTCTCAAAGGTAGTGGTATGTGGCCCCAGCATTTT.

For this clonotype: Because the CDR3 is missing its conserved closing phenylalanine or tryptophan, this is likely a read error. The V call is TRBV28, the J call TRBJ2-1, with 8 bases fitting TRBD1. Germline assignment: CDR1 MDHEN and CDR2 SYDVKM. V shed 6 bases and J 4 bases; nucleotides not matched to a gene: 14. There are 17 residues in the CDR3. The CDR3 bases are TGTGCCAGCAGAGGACAGGGAAATGGGAATCCATACAATGAGCAGTTCTTA. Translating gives CASRGQGNGNPYNEQFL.

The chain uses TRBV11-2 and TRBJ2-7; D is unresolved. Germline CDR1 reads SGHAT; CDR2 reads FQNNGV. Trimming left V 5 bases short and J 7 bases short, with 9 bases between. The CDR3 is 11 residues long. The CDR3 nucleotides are TGTGCCAGCAGCGCTGGTAGGGAGCAGTACTTC. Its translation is CASSAGREQYF.

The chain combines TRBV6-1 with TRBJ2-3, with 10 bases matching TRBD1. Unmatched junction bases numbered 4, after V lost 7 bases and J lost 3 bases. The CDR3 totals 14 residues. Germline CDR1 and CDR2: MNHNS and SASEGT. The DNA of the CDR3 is TGTGCCAGCACCCCGGGACAGGGGACAGATACGCAGTATTTT. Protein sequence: CASTPGQGTDTQYF.

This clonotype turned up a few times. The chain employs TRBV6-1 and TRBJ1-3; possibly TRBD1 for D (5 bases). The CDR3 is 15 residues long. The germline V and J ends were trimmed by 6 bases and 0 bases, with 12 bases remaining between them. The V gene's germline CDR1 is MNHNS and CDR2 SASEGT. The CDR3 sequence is CASSHSQGSGNTIYF. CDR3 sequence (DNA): TGTGCCAGCAGCCATAGCCAGGGCTCTGGAAACACCATATATTTT.

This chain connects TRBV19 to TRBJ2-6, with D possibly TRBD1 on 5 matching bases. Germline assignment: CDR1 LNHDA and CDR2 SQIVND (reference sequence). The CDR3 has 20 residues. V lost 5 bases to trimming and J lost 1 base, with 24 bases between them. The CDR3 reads CASSSPPGIVLTSGANVLTF. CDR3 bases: TGTGCCAGTAGTTCCCCCCCAGGGATCGTCCTTACTTCTGGGGCCAACGTCCTGACTTTC.

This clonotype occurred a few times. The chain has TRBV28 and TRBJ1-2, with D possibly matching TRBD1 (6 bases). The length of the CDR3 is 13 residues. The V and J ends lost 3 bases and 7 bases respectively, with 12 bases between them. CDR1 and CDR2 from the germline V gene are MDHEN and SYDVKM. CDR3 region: CASSFRGARGYTF. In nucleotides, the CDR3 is TGTGCCAGCAGTTTTCGGGGGGCGCGTGGCTACACCTTC.

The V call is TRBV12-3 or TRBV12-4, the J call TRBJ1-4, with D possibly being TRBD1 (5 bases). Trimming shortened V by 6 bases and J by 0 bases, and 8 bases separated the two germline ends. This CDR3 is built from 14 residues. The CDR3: CASRTTATNEKLFF. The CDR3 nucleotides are TGTGCCAGCAGGACGACAGCAACTAATGAAAAACTGTTTTTT.

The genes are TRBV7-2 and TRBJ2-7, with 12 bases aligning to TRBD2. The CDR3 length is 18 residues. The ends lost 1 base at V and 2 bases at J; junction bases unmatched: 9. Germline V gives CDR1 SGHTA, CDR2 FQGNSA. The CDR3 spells CASSLVGLAGTTTYEQYF. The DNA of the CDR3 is TGTGCCAGCAGCTTAGTAGGACTAGCGGGGACTACCACCTACGAGCAGTACTTC.

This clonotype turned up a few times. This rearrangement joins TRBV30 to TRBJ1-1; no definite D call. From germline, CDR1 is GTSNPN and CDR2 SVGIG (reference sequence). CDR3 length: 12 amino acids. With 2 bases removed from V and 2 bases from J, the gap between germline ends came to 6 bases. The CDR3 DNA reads TGTGCCTGGAGTCCGTCAAACACTGAAGCTTTCTTT. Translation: CAWSPSNTEAFF.

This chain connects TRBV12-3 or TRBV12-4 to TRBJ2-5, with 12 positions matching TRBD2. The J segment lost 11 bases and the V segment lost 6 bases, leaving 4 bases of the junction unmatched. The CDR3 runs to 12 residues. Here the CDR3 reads CASRLLAGGQYF. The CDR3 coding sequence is TGTGCCAGCAGGCTTCTAGCGGGGGGGCAGTACTTC.

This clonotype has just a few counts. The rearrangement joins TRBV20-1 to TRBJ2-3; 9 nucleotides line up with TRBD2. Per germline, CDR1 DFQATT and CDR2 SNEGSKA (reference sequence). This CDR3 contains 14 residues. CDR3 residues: CRALAGGRTDTQYF. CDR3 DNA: TGCAGGGCTTTGGCGGGAGGGCGCACAGATACGCAGTATTTT.

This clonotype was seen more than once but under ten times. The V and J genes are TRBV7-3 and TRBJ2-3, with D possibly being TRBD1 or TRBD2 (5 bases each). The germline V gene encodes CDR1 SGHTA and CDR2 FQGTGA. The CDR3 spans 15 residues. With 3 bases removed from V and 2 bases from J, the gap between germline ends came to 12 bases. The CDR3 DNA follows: TGTGCCAGCAGCTTCCGGGGCAGGGTCACAGATACGCAGTATTTT. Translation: CASSFRGRVTDTQYF.

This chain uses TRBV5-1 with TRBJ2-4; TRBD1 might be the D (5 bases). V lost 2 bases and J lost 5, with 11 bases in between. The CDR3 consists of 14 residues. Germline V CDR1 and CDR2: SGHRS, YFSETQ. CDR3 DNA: TGCGCCAGCAGCTTACCGGACACGCAAAACATTCAGTACTTC. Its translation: CASSLPDTQNIQYF.

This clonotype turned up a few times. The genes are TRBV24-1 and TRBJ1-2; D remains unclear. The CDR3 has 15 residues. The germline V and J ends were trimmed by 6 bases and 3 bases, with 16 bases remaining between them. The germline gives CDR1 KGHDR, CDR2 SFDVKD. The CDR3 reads CATSSAEGRYYGYTF. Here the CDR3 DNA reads TGTGCCACCAGTTCTGCAGAAGGAAGGTACTATGGCTACACCTTC.

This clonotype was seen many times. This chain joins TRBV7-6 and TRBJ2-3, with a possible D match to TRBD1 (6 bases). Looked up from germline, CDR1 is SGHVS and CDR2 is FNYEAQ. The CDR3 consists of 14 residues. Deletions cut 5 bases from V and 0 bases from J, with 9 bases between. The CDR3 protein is CASSRTVSTDTQYF. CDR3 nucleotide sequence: TGTGCCAGCAGCCGGACAGTGAGCACAGATACGCAGTATTTT.

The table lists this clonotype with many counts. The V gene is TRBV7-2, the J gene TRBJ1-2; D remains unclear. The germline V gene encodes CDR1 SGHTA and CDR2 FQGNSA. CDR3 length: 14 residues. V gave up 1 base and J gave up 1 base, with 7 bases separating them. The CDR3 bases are TGTGCCAGCAGCTTAGGGGCCGGTAACTATGGCTACACCTTC. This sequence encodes CASSLGAGNYGYTF.

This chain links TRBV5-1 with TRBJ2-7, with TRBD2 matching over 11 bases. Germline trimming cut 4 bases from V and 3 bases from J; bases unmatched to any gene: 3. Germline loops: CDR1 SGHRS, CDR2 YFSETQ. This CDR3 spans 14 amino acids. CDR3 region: CASSVTSGNYEQYF. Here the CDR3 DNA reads TGCGCCAGCAGCGTGACTAGCGGGAACTACGAGCAGTACTTC.

The CDR3 coding sequence is TGCAGCGTTGTTTGGGGAAGATTGAACACTGAAGCTTTCTTT. Its translation: CSVVWGRLNTEAFF. The J gene is TRBJ1-1, the V gene TRBV29-1, with unresolved D. Germline CDR1 reads SQVTM; CDR2 reads ANQGSEA. Trimming took off 4 bases at V and 0 bases at J, with 12 bases between the two ends. The length of the CDR3 is 14 residues.

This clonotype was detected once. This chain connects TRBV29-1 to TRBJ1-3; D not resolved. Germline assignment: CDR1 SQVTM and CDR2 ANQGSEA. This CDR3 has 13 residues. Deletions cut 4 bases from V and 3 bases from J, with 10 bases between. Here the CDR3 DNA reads TGCAGCGTTGGGGAGGCGTTTGGAAACACCATATATTTT. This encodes CSVGEAFGNTIYF.

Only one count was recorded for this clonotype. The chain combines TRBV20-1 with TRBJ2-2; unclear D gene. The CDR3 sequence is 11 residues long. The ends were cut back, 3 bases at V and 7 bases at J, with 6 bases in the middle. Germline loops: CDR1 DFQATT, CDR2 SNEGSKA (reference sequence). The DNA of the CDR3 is TGCAGTGCTAGTCGGAGCGGGGAGCTGTTTTTT. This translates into CSASRSGELFF.

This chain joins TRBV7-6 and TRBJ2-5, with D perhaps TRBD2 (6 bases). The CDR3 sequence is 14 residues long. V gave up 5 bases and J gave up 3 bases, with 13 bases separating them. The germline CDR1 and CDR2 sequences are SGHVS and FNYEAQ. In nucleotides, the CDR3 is TGTGCCAGCAGCCCTTACGGGAGCGAAGAGACCCAGTACTTC. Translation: CASSPYGSEETQYF.

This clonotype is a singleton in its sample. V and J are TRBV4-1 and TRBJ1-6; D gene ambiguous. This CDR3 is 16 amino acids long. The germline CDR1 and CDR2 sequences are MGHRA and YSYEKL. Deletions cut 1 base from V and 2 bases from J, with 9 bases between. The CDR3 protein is CASSQGPGPYNSPLHF. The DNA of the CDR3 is TGCGCCAGCAGCCAAGGTCCGGGCCCCTATAATTCACCCCTCCACTTT.

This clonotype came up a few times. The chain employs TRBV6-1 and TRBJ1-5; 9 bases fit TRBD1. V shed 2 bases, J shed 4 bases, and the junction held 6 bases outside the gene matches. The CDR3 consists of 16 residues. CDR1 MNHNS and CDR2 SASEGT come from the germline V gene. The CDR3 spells CASSEWAGQGNQPQHF. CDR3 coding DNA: TGTGCCAGCAGTGAATGGGCGGGACAGGGTAATCAGCCCCAGCATTTT.

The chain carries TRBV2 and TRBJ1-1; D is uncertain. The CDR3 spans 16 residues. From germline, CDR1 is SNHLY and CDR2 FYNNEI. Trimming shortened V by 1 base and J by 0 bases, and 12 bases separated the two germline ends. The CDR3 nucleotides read TGTGCCAGCAGTGAAGAGATGTCAGTCTTGAACACTGAAGCTTTCTTT. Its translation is CASSEEMSVLNTEAFF.

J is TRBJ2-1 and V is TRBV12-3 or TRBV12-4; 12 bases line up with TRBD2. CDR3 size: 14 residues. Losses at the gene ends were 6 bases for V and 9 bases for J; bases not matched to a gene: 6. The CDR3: CASRGASGRVEQFF. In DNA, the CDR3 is TGTGCCAGCAGGGGGGCTAGCGGGAGGGTTGAGCAGTTCTTC.

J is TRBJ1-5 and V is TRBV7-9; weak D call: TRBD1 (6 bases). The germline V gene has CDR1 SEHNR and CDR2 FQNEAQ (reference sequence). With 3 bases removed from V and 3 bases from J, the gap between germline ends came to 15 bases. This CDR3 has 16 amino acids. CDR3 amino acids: CASSLRSGADNQPQHF. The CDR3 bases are TGTGCCAGCAGCTTGCGGTCGGGGGCTGACAATCAGCCCCAGCATTTT. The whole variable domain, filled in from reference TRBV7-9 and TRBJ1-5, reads DTGVSQNPRHKITKRGQNVTFRCDPISEHNRLYWYRQTLGQGPEFLTYFQNEAQLEKSRLLSDRFSAERPKGSFSTLEIQRTEQGDSAMYLCASSLRSGADNQPQHFGDGTRLSIL.

The CDR3 nucleotides are TGTGCCAGCAGCCCTAGGGGCGGTATCGGTGGCTACACCTTC. Amino acid sequence: CASSPRGGIGGYTF. This chain uses TRBV7-2 with TRBJ1-2; possibly TRBD1 for D (5 bases). The CDR3 contains 14 residues. The V gene lost 5 bases and the J gene lost 7 bases, with 17 bases spanning the gap. Per germline, CDR1 SGHTA and CDR2 FQGNSA.

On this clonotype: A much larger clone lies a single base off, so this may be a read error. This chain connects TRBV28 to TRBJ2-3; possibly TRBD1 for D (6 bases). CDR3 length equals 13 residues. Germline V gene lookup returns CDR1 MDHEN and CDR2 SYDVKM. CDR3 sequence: CASSPSWTATQYF. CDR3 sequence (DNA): TGTGCCAGCAGTCCCTCCTGGACAGCTACGCAGTATTTT.